This passage covers 23 T cell receptor beta chains from one sample sequenced in a study of blood T cells in healthy people across ages. PCR was performed a second time for about 7 to 12 cycles using a sample-barcoded 5' primer and a J-beta primer mix. MiXCR was run by TCRdb on the 5' RACE reads, yielding one entry per CDR3 protein. Counted here are 1.5 million to 2 million distinct CDR3 sequences, about 28% occurring once; the ten biggest clones make up 7.7%. The sequenced material came from blood. These receptors originate from a woman between 25 and 40 years old in good health.

V gene TRBV19 combines with J gene TRBJ2-1, with D perhaps being TRBD1 or TRBD2 (5 bases each). V was trimmed by 7 bases and J by 6 bases, leaving 16 bases between them. The CDR3 covers 14 residues. CDR1 is LNHDA and CDR2 is SQIVND in the germline V gene (reference sequence). In DNA, the CDR3 is TGTGCCAGTACCGAGGGACCGAGCTTCAATGAGCAGTTCTTC. Its translation is CASTEGPSFNEQFF.

This clonotype has at least ten counts. The chain recombines TRBV7-2 with TRBJ1-2; the D is unclear. Between the trimmed V and J ends, which lost 1 base and 5 bases, there was a span of 8 bases. CDR3 length equals 13 residues. Germline V lookup: CDR1 SGHTA, CDR2 FQGNSA. CDR3 nucleotides: TGTGCCAGCAGCTTAGGCGAGGTGTATGGCTACACCTTC. This gives the protein CASSLGEVYGYTF.

This clonotype came up many times. The DNA of the CDR3 is TGCGCCAGCAGCCTACTATCGGGACGGATGAGCTCCTATAATTCACCCCTCCACTTT. As protein: CASSLLSGRMSSYNSPLHF. The rearrangement uses TRBV4-1 and TRBJ1-6, with D maybe TRBD1 (5 bases). CDR1 MGHRA and CDR2 YSYEKL come from the germline V gene. Trimming took off 4 bases at V and 0 bases at J, with 19 bases between the two ends. This CDR3 has 19 residues.

The V call is TRBV7-2, the J call TRBJ2-3; D gene unclear. This CDR3 is 14 amino acids long. V gave up 3 bases and J gave up 3 bases, with 10 bases separating them. Germline assignment: CDR1 SGHTA and CDR2 FQGNSA. CDR3 DNA: TGTGCCAGCAGCTTCAGGCATAGGACAGATACGCAGTATTTT. Its protein product is CASSFRHRTDTQYF.

The chain is built from TRBV12-3 or TRBV12-4 and TRBJ2-6; either TRBD1 or TRBD2 may supply D (5 bases each). Trimming left V 4 bases short and J 0 bases short, with 13 bases between. The CDR3 contains 17 residues. The CDR3 loop reads CASSSGRIRSGANVLTF. The CDR3 region has the DNA TGTGCCAGCAGTTCGGGACGGATTCGCTCTGGGGCCAACGTCCTGACTTTC.

This clonotype was counted ten times or more. The rearrangement uses TRBV7-2 and TRBJ2-1, with D possibly TRBD1 on 5 matching bases. In germline, CDR1 is SGHTA, CDR2 FQGNSA. Trimming removed 5 bases from V and 15 bases from J, with 17 bases in between. The CDR3 contains 12 residues. In DNA form, the CDR3 reads TGTGCCAGCAGCCCTGGGGCCGGGCCTCTGTTCTTC. Amino acid sequence: CASSPGAGPLFF.

Remarks on this clonotype: At one of its ends the junction is not consistent with the germline gene, which may arise from a read error. The chain recombines TRBV9 with TRBJ2-1, with 15 bases identical to TRBD2. The CDR3 is made up of 18 amino acids. Germline V gene sequence: CDR1 SGDLS, CDR2 YYNGEE. The CDR3 DNA sequence: TGTACCAGCAGCGTATTAGGACTAGCGGGAGGGAGATACAATGAGCAGTTCTTC. Protein: CTSSVLGLAGGRYNEQFF.

The V call is TRBV27, the J call TRBJ2-2, with 10 bases aligning to TRBD2. Germline trimming cut 6 bases from V and 7 bases from J; bases unmatched to any gene: 8. The germline CDR1 and CDR2 sequences are MNHEY and SMNVEV (reference sequence). CDR3 length: 15 residues. CDR3 coding DNA: TGTGCCAGCAGGAAACCGGGACTAGCGATCGGGGAGCTGTTTTTT. It translates to CASRKPGLAIGELFF.

The CDR3 coding sequence is TGCAGTGCTGGAGGTTTCGGGACAGCCTATGGCTACACCTTC. Encoded protein: CSAGGFGTAYGYTF. The genes are TRBV20-1 and TRBJ1-2; 7 bases agree with TRBD1. The CDR3 covers 14 residues. Germline V lookup: CDR1 DFQATT, CDR2 SNEGSKA (reference sequence). Trimming cost V 5 bases and J 4 bases; bases outside gene matches: 10.

This clonotype was seen a handful of times. The genes are TRBV29-1 and TRBJ2-7, with no clear D. From germline, CDR1 is SQVTM and CDR2 ANQGSEA. This CDR3 is built from 14 residues. V lost 7 bases to trimming and J lost 0 bases, with 16 bases between them. Here the CDR3 reads CSAYLGSSSYEQYF. The CDR3 DNA follows: TGCAGCGCATACTTGGGTTCCAGCTCCTACGAGCAGTACTTC.

This chain uses TRBV6-1 with TRBJ2-1, with D uncertain. V lost 7 bases, J lost 5 bases, and 12 bases lay in between. Looked up from germline, CDR1 is MNHNS and CDR2 is SASEGT. CDR3 size: 13 residues. Here the CDR3 reads CASKLAANNEQFF. The CDR3 DNA reads TGTGCCAGCAAGTTAGCAGCAAACAATGAGCAGTTCTTC.

As to this clonotype: A much larger clone lies a single base off, so this may be a read error. The chain has TRBV7-9 and TRBJ1-2; tentatively, D is TRBD1 (5 bases). Trimming took off 3 bases at V and 7 bases at J, with 15 bases between the two ends. Looked up from germline, CDR1 is SEHNR and CDR2 is FQNEAQ (reference sequence). The CDR3 length is 14 residues. This chain's CDR3 is CASSFAGLHFGYTF. The CDR3 DNA reads as TGTGCCAGCAGCTTCGCGGGGCTCCACTTTGGCTACACCTTC.

This clonotype was observed a few times. The gene calls are TRBV2 and TRBJ1-2; D perhaps matches TRBD1 (6 bases). The CDR3 is 13 residues long. Germline V lookup: CDR1 SNHLY, CDR2 FYNNEI. The ends were cut back, 2 bases at V and 5 bases at J, with 9 bases in the middle. CDR3 nucleotide sequence: TGTGCCAGCAGTGAACAGGGGCAGTATGGCTACACCTTC. It yields the protein CASSEQGQYGYTF.

This clonotype appeared many times. V is TRBV10-3 and J is TRBJ1-6; D gene ambiguous. Looked up from germline, CDR1 is ENHRY and CDR2 is SYGVKD. CDR3 length: 14 amino acids. The V end lost 6 bases, the J end lost 5 bases, and 11 bases lay between the germline ends. CDR3 amino acids: CAIRRGQNNSPLHF. The DNA for the CDR3 is TGTGCCATCAGACGCGGGCAGAATAATTCACCCCTCCACTTT.

This chain uses TRBV3-1 with TRBJ2-7, with a tentative D call TRBD1 (6 bases). V was clipped by 7 bases and J by 3 bases, with 16 bases between them. CDR1 is LGHDT and CDR2 is YNNKEL in the germline V gene (reference sequence). The CDR3 is made up of 14 amino acids. As DNA, the CDR3 is TGTGCCAGCACCAGGCAGGGGACCTTCTACGAGCAGTACTTC. Its protein product is CASTRQGTFYEQYF.

This clonotype has more than one count but fewer than ten. The chain carries TRBV24-1 and TRBJ2-3; D not certain. In germline, CDR1 is KGHDR, CDR2 SFDVKD. The V and J ends lost 5 bases and 7 bases respectively, with 12 bases between them. The CDR3 length is 13 residues. CDR3 amino acids: CATSGASWNTQYF. The CDR3, as DNA: TGTGCCACCAGTGGCGCCTCATGGAATACGCAGTATTTT.

This clonotype was picked up a small number of times. The gene calls are TRBV12-3 or TRBV12-4 and TRBJ1-3; D uncertain. V gave up 7 bases and J gave up 4 bases, with 8 bases separating them. The CDR3 runs 12 residues. The CDR3 reads CASIPRGNTIYF. CDR3 nucleotides: TGTGCCAGCATTCCCCGGGGAAACACCATATATTTT.

J is TRBJ2-1 and V is TRBV29-1; possible D gene TRBD1, 5 bases. The CDR3 extends over 13 amino acids. Between the trimmed V and J ends, which lost 5 bases and 0 bases, there was a span of 8 bases. Per the germline V gene, CDR1 is SQVTM and CDR2 is ANQGSEA. The CDR3 reads CSVRQSSYNEQFF. DNA of the CDR3: TGCAGCGTTCGACAGAGCTCCTACAATGAGCAGTTCTTC.

The chain carries TRBV11-2 and TRBJ2-1; D is possibly TRBD2 (5 bases). The J call may be faulty, since TRBJ2-7 better matches the DNA end. The CDR3 loop spans 14 amino acids. Germline V CDR1 and CDR2: SGHAT, FQNNGV. The CDR3 DNA reads TGTGCCAGCAGAGGACTTCTCTCCTACAATGAGCAGTACTTC. Translating gives CASRGLLSYNEQYF.

Regarding this clonotype: One junction end disagrees with the germline gene, perhaps due to a read error. This chain joins TRBV4-1 and TRBJ1-1; D unclear. The germline CDR1 and CDR2 sequences are MGHRA and YSYEKL. CDR3 length: 14 residues. The CDR3 DNA follows: TGCGCCAGCAGCCAAGATCACGGAAACACTGGAGCTTTCTTT. Residues: CASSQDHGNTGAFF.

The CDR3 loop reads CSARDQANIQYF. As DNA, the CDR3 is TGCAGTGCTAGAGATCAGGCAAACATTCAGTACTTC. This chain links TRBV20-1 with TRBJ2-4; D remains ambiguous. Germline lookup yields CDR1 DFQATT and CDR2 SNEGSKA (reference sequence). The CDR3 spans 12 residues. Between the trimmed V and J ends, which lost 0 bases and 6 bases, there was a span of 6 bases.

In this sample, this clonotype turned up many times. The chain couples TRBV29-1 to TRBJ1-2; D is possibly TRBD1 (5 bases). Germline V gives CDR1 SQVTM, CDR2 ANQGSEA. Trimming cost V 6 bases and J 4 bases, with 12 bases left between them. The CDR3 consists of 12 residues. CDR3 nucleotides: TGCAGCGTACCGACAGTTAGCTATGGCTACACCTTC. The encoded protein is CSVPTVSYGYTF.

This chain uses TRBV4-1 with TRBJ1-1; D is possibly TRBD1 (6 bases). There are 16 residues in the CDR3. The V end was cut by 2 bases, the J end by 1 base, with 14 bases between. Germline assignment: CDR1 MGHRA and CDR2 YSYEKL. CDR3 amino acids: CASSQPGQRSNTEAFF. CDR3 nucleotides: TGCGCCAGCAGCCAACCTGGACAGCGTTCGAACACTGAAGCTTTCTTT.